This TCR beta chain was observed in a study of shared clonotypes between healthy human individuals. Original processing methods: ImmunoSEQ junction-only sequences lacked quality scores, so their filtering differed. The table came from immunoSEQ multiplex PCR; TCRdb's copy has only in-frame clones and leaves some out. From that table come the V and J calls and clone size; the DNA was used to work out D and trimming. The repertoire has some 2,100,000 clones, approximately 94% of them found once; the top ten carry less than 0.15%. The study, taken as a whole, reports: Specimens sampled were limited to blood, with tissue repertoires likely differing. As a rule, naive subsets had a larger estimated richness than memory subsets. Few donors limited the genetic and exposure-history diversity represented.

There are 16 residues in the CDR3. From germline, CDR1 is LGHNA and CDR2 YSLEER. The ends lost 1 base at V and 5 bases at J; junction bases unmatched: 9. Remarks on this clone: Its antigen is still unknown.

The TCR comes from a man aged 18 to 35 in good health. Specimen: naive CD4+ T cells sorted from blood. Subset denoted: CD45RA+ positively selected. This sequence joins TRBV4-3 and TRBJ2-3; 7 nucleotides line up with TRBD1. The CDR3 region is CASSQAGKGAGDTQYF. CDR3 nucleotides: TGCGCCAGCAGCCAAGCGGGAAAGGGGGCTGGAGATACGCAGTATTTT.